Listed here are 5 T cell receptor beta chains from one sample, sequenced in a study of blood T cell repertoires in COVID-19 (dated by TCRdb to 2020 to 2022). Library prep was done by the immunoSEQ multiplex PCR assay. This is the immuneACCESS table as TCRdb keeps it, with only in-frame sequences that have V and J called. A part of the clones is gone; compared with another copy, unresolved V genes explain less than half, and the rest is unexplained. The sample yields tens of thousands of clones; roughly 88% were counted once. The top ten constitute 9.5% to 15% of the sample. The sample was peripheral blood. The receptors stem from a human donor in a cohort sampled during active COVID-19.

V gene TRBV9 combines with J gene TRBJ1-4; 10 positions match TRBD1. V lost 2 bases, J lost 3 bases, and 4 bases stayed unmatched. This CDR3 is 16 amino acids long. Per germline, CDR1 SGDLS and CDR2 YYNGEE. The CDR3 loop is CASSVDRGPPNEKLFF. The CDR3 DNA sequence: TGTGCCAGCAGCGTTGACAGGGGGCCACCTAATGAAAAACTGTTTTTT.

The CDR3 protein is CASRLGGDETQYF. CDR3 DNA: TGCGCCAGCAGATTAGGGGGCGACGAGACCCAGTACTTC. The chain employs TRBV5-1 and TRBJ2-5; 7 bases align to TRBD1. Germline V CDR1 and CDR2: SGHRS, YFSETQ. This CDR3 has 13 residues. The V segment lost 5 bases and the J segment 5 bases; nucleotides outside the gene matches: 6. Combining the CDR3 with reference TRBV5-1 and TRBJ2-5 gives the whole variable domain KAGVTQTPRYLIKTRGQQVTLSCSPISGHRSVSWYQQTPGQGLQFLFEYFSETQRNKGNFPGRFSGRQFSNSRSEMNVSTLELGDSALYLCASRLGGDETQYFGPGTRLLVL.

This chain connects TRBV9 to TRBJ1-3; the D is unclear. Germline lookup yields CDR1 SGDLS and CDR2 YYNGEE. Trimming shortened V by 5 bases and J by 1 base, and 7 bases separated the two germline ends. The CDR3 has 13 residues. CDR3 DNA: TGTGCCAGCAGTCCGGGATCTGGAAACACCATATATTTT. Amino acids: CASSPGSGNTIYF.

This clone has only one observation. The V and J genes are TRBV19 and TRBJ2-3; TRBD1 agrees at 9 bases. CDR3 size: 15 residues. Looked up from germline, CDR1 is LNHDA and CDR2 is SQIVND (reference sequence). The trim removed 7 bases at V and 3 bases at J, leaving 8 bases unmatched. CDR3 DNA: TGTGCCAGTACCCTACAGGGACAGGGTACAGATACGCAGTATTTT. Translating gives CASTLQGQGTDTQYF.

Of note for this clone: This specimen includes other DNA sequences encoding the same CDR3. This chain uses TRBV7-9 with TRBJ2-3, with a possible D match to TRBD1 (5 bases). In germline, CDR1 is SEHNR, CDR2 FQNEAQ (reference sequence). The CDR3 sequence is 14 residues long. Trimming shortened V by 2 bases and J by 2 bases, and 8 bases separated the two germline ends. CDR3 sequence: CASSLQGSTDTQYF. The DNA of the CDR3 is TGTGCCAGCAGCTTACAGGGTTCCACAGATACGCAGTATTTT.